This T cell receptor beta chain was sequenced for a study of T cell responses to AZD1222 COVID-19 vaccine. Study findings and constraints: Across spike, vaccine-associated CD4 TCRs were found, dominant at 160-218 and 743-854. Only five or six individuals given AZD1222 were seropositive at baseline. Vaccination with two AZD1222 doses was followed by a rise in Spike-specific TCR breadth and depth. The donor group comprised mostly white British people and more females; the analysis possibly underestimated clonal diversity.

Comments on this clone: No antigen is known for it.

Repertoires were generated with immunoSEQ multiplex PCR, while TCRdb's copy carries only in-frame clones and drops some. The top ten hold about 4.3% of the sample, which has approximately 110,000 clones, around 92% seen once. This clonotype was sampled from an adult in good health. The input for sequencing was peripheral blood, taken on day 0 of AZD1222 vaccination.

This CDR3 reads CASSLSKGSENYGYTF. DNA for the CDR3: TGTGCCAGCAGTTTATCGAAAGGGAGTGAGAACTATGGCTACACCTTC. This sequence joins TRBV27 and TRBJ1-2, with unresolved D. The CDR3 runs 16 residues. Germline CDR1 reads MNHEY; CDR2 reads SMNVEV (reference sequence). Trimming pared 0 bases from V and 2 bases from J, leaving 13 bases between.